The clone carrying this T cell receptor (beta chain) was detected ten times or more. Its target is not known. The trim removed 3 bases at V and 8 bases at J, leaving 6 bases unmatched. CDR3 length equals 13 residues. CDR1 MGHDK and CDR2 SYGVNS come from the germline V gene. Time point indicated: patch test 2, 6 weeks after DPC sensitization. Treatment defined: therapeutic diphenylcyclopropenone sensitization with weekly scalp DPC. The data originate from a study of human T cells and chemical hapten exposure. Study overall: Sensitization employed 2% DPC on roughly 2 cm by roughly 2 cm of upper inner arm skin. Broader study findings: Patch test score was positively correlated with the counts of PT1 expanded TCRs.

Unique molecular identifiers were attached to individual cDNA molecules during library preparation. Original data processing: Sample TCR totals centred on a median of around 100,000, ranging roughly 20,000 to 700,000. TCRdb reprocessed the RACE reads with MiXCR, giving one entry per CDR3 protein. These V and J calls originate from TCRdb's pipeline instead of the authors' own analysis. This sample has 75,000 to 95,000 distinct CDR3 sequences, with about 10% found just once. Sequencing was performed on whole blood, taken in connection with sensitization to the hapten diphenylcyclopropenone (DPC). This sequence was found in a man aged 40-49 years with alopecia areata. Some clones in this sample may be carry-over from other donors' samples. The chain is built from TRBV25-1 and TRBJ1-2; 7 nucleotides line up with TRBD1. The CDR3 reads CASSDNDRDGYTF. CDR3 nucleotides: TGTGCCAGCAGTGATAACGACAGGGACGGCTACACCTTC.